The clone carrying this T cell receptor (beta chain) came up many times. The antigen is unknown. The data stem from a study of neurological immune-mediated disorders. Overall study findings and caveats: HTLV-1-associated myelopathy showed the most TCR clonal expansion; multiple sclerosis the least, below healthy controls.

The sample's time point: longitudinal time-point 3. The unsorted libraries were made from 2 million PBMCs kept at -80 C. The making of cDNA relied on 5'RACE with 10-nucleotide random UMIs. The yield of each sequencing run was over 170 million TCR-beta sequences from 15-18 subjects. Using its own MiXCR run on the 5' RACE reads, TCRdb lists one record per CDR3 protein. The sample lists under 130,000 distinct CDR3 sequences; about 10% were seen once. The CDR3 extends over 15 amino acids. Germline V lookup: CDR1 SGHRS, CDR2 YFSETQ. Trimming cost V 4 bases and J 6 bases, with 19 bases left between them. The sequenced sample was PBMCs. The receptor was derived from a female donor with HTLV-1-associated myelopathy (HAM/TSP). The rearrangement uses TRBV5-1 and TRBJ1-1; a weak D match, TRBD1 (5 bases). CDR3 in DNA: TGCGCCAGCAGCCTATACTCGGGCGGGGGAGCTGAAGCTTTCTTT. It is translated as CASSLYSGGGAEAFF.